This T cell receptor beta chain is from a study of blood T cell repertoires in COVID-19. About the research overall: Material from acute and convalescent COVID-19 was sourced from the United States, Italy and Spain. The cDNA or gDNA used as material had been derived from T cells, B-cell-depleted T cells, or PBMCs.

The germline V gene encodes CDR1 MRHNA and CDR2 SNTAGT. The V end was cut by 0 bases, the J end by 13 bases, with 13 bases between. This CDR3 has 13 residues. In the original analysis: It was from reference gene primer amplification that nucleated cell counts were estimated. Clones were sequenced by immunoSEQ multiplex PCR, and TCRdb holds only the in-frame ones, with some missing. The V and J calls and clone size are taken from that table; D and trimming were inferred from the DNA. Of about 130,000 clones in the sample, about 80% were seen once. The source is a man aged 35 to 55 with active or convalescent COVID-19. The chain links TRBV6-4 to TRBJ2-1; perhaps TRBD1 as D (6 bases). Material for sequencing was peripheral blood. CDR3 DNA sequence: TGTGCCAGCAGTGACTCGAGGGGGACCATCCAGTTCTTC. It is translated as CASSDSRGTIQFF.